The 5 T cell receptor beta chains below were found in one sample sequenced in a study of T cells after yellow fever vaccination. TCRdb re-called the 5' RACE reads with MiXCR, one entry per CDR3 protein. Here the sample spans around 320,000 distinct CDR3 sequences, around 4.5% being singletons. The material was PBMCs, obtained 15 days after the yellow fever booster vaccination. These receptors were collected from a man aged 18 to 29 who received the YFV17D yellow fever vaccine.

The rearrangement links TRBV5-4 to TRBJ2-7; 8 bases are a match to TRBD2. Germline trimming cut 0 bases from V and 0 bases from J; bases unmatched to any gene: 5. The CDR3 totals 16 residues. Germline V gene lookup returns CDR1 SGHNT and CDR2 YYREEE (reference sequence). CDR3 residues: CASSLEAGGSSYEQYV. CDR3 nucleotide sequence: TGTGCCAGCAGCTTGGAGGCGGGGGGAAGCTCCTACGAGCAGTACGTC.

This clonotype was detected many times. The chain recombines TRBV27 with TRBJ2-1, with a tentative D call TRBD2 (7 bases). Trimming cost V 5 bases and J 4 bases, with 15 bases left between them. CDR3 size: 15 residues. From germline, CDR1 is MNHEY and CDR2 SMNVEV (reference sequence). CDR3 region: CASSRGGLAYNEQFF. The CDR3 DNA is TGTGCCAGCAGTAGGGGGGGACTGGCGTACAATGAGCAGTTCTTC.

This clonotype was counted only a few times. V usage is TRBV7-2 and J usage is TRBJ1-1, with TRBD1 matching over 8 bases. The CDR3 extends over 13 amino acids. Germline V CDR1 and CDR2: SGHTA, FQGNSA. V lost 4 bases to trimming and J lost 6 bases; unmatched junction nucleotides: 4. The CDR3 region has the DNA TGTGCCAGCAGCTCCCCGACAGGGGCTGAAGCTTTCTTT. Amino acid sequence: CASSSPTGAEAFF.

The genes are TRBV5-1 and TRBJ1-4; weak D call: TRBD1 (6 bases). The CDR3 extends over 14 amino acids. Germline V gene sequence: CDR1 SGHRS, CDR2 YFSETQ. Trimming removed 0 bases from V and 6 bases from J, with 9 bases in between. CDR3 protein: CASSLAGGHEKLFF. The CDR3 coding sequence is TGCGCCAGCAGCTTGGCCGGGGGGCATGAAAAACTGTTTTTT.

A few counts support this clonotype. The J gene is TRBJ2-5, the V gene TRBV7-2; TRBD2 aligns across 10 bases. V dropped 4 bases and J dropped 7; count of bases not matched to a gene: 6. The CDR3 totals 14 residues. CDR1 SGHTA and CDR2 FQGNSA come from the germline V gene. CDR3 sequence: CASSSLAGVATQYF. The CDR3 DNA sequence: TGTGCCAGCAGCTCCCTAGCGGGGGTAGCGACCCAGTACTTC.